This T cell receptor (beta chain) was recorded in a study of OX40 agonist ivuxolimab in advanced cancers. The overall study: Hepatocellular carcinoma, melanoma, renal cell or head and neck cancer was diagnosed in the dose-escalation patients.

Study-wide findings and caveats: CD4+ and CD8+ blood T cells expanded clonally by week 6 at 0.1 to 3.0 mg/kg.

The protocol was immunoSEQ multiplex PCR, while the TCRdb copy is restricted to in-frame clones and leaves out a portion. The data hold approximately 13,000 clones, with more than 70% observed a single time. As to this clone: Its antigen is still unknown.

Trimming removed 4 bases at V and 8 bases at J, with 18 bases between. CDR3 length: 14 residues. Germline V gene data show CDR1 as SGHDT and CDR2 as YYEEEE. The chain couples TRBV5-6 to TRBJ1-2, with D tentatively TRBD1 (5 bases). This specimen was CD4+ or CD8+ T cells sorted from blood, taken in a trial of the OX40 agonist ivuxolimab. This receptor was taken from an adult with an advanced solid tumor such as melanoma, head and neck, liver or kidney cancer. CDR3 bases: TGTGCCAGCAGCCCCCTTCCGGGACTGAAGGGCTACACCTTC. Residues: CASSPLPGLKGYTF.